The 2 T cell receptor beta chains in this list originate from one sample, sequenced in a study of blood T cells in healthy people across ages. Next came a second PCR, run for about 6 to 12 cycles, which used a sample-barcoded 5' primer along with a J-beta primer mix. TCRdb called the 5' RACE reads again in MiXCR, with one record for every CDR3 protein. The sample holds around 1,100,000 distinct CDR3 sequences, less than 45% seen once. The sequenced sample consisted of blood. The receptors shown here come from a man younger than 35 in good health.

This clonotype has more than one count but fewer than ten. The rearrangement uses TRBV10-3 and TRBJ2-3, with a possible D match to TRBD2 (5 bases). This CDR3 has 13 residues. The germline V gene has CDR1 ENHRY and CDR2 SYGVKD. Trimming removed 10 bases at V and 2 bases at J, with 13 bases between. The CDR3, as DNA: TGTGCCACCGCTGAGGAGGTCACAGATACGCAGTATTTT. Translating gives CATAEEVTDTQYF.

Only a few counts were recorded for this clonotype. The rearrangement uses TRBV6-6 and TRBJ1-4, with D perhaps matching TRBD1 (5 bases). The CDR3 contains 17 residues. V lost 4 bases to trimming and J lost 4 bases, with 19 bases between them. Germline V CDR1 and CDR2: MNHNY, SVGAGI (reference sequence). The CDR3 region is CASSFRDESLSNEKLFF. The CDR3 region has the DNA TGTGCCAGCAGTTTCCGGGACGAAAGCCTTAGTAATGAAAAACTGTTTTTT.